This T cell receptor beta chain was identified in a study of cytotoxic CD8 clonotypes in ibrutinib-treated CLL. Study overall: There were, on average, about 250,000 productive templates and over 80,000 productive rearrangements per sample.

Study-wide points: Clonality was higher at ibrutinib response and returned toward baseline at progression.

About this clone itself: Its antigen is not identified.

The data were produced by immunoSEQ multiplex PCR, yet TCRdb's version contains in-frame clones alone and is incomplete. Seen here are roughly 63,000 clones, 45% to 65% observed once, and the top ten hold approximately 15%. The TCR was taken from a human donor with chronic lymphocytic leukemia. The input for sequencing was PBMCs, taken after 12 months of ibrutinib treatment.

CDR3 DNA sequence: TGTGCCAGCTCACCCCTTAACGGGGCCAACGTCCTGACTTTC. It yields the protein CASSPLNGANVLTF. V and J are TRBV18 and TRBJ2-6; D is ambiguous. Per germline, CDR1 KGHSH and CDR2 LQKENI. CDR3 length equals 14 residues. V was clipped by 3 bases and J by 4 bases, with 7 bases between them.